Below, 14 T cell receptor beta chains from the same sample are listed, as sequenced in a study of radiotherapy plus CTLA-4 blockade in lung cancer. Repertoires were generated with immunoSEQ multiplex PCR, while TCRdb's copy carries only in-frame clones and drops some. The sample shows more than 100,000 clones, about 90% of them seen only once. The source material was peripheral blood, sampled from a patient treated with radiotherapy plus ipilimumab. The receptor set was obtained from a human donor with non-small cell lung cancer that progressed on radiotherapy plus ipilimumab.

This rearrangement joins TRBV6-5 to TRBJ2-3, with TRBD1 matching 8 bases. From germline, CDR1 is MNHEY and CDR2 SVGAGI. With 6 bases clipped from V and 6 bases from J, the junction kept 8 bases outside the gene matches. CDR3 length: 14 residues. The CDR3 DNA sequence: TGTGCCAGCAGCTATCAGGGGGCGCTTGATACGCAGTATTTT. As protein: CASSYQGALDTQYF.

V and J are TRBV5-1 and TRBJ1-3; 7 bases agree with TRBD1. CDR1 and CDR2 (germline): SGHRS, YFSETQ. The V gene end was trimmed by 5 bases and the J gene end by 2 bases; junction bases not matched to a gene: 7. The CDR3 has 15 amino acids. CDR3 in amino acids: CASRSTGVAGNTIYF. The CDR3, as DNA: TGCGCCAGCAGATCCACAGGGGTGGCTGGAAACACCATATATTTT.

Remarks on this clone: Relative to the germline gene, one junction end is altered; a read error may explain this. The chain has TRBV2 and TRBJ1-2; D ambiguous. CDR1 and CDR2 from the germline V gene are SNHLY and FYNNEI. The CDR3 contains 12 residues. The CDR3 coding sequence is TGTGCCAGCAAGGTTGAAAACTATGGCCACACCTTC. Protein product: CASKVENYGHTF.

V usage is TRBV6-1 and J usage is TRBJ2-4; D uncertain. The CDR3 spans 11 residues. Germline V gene sequence: CDR1 MNHNS, CDR2 SASEGT. V was pared by 8 bases and J by 8 bases, with 10 bases between. The CDR3 region is CASRNEDIQYF. CDR3 nucleotides: TGTGCCAGCCGAAACGAGGACATTCAGTACTTC.

The chain's CDR3 is CASSYAGQNTEAFF. The DNA of the CDR3 is TGTGCCAGCAGTTACGCGGGCCAGAACACTGAAGCTTTCTTT. The J gene is TRBJ1-1, the V gene TRBV6-6; D gene unclear. From germline, CDR1 is MNHNY and CDR2 SVGAGI (reference sequence). The CDR3 contains 14 residues. With 2 bases removed from V and 1 base from J, the gap between germline ends came to 8 bases.

The chain employs TRBV2 and TRBJ2-1, with D perhaps TRBD2 (6 bases). Trimming removed 9 bases at V and 5 bases at J, with 14 bases between. This CDR3 comprises 13 residues. Per germline, CDR1 SNHLY and CDR2 FYNNEI. The CDR3 here is CASRGGTHNEQFF. CDR3 nucleotide sequence: TGTGCCAGTAGGGGCGGGACCCACAATGAGCAGTTCTTC.

About this clone itself: A read error may produce the germline difference seen at one junction end. This chain connects TRBV6-1 to TRBJ2-1; 14 bases line up with TRBD2. This CDR3 comprises 14 residues. Per germline, CDR1 MNHNS and CDR2 SASEGT. The CDR3 is CASSAPGTSGRIIF. DNA of the CDR3: TGTGCCAGCAGTGCTCCCGGGACTAGCGGGAGAATCATCTTC.

The V and J genes are TRBV7-9 and TRBJ2-1, with D possibly being TRBD1 (6 bases). The CDR3 is made up of 13 amino acids. Trimming shortened V by 2 bases and J by 9 bases, and 11 bases separated the two germline ends. Looked up from germline, CDR1 is SEHNR and CDR2 is FQNEAQ (reference sequence). This CDR3 reads CASSLNRDGEQFF. DNA of the CDR3: TGTGCCAGCAGCTTAAACAGGGACGGTGAGCAGTTCTTC.

The V gene is TRBV5-1, the J gene TRBJ2-7; tentatively, D is TRBD2 (5 bases). Germline assignment: CDR1 SGHRS and CDR2 YFSETQ. The CDR3 spans 14 residues. V was shortened by 4 bases and J by 3 bases, with 14 bases between the two germline ends. CDR3 in DNA: TGCGCCAGCAGCGGGGATGGTGGGAGCTACGAGCAGTACTTC. Translating gives CASSGDGGSYEQYF.

The chain recombines TRBV11-1 with TRBJ2-2, with 10 bases aligning to TRBD1. CDR1 is SGHAT and CDR2 is FQDESV in the germline V gene (reference sequence). Trimming at V came to 4 bases and at J to 1 base, leaving 12 bases not matched to a gene. The CDR3 has 19 amino acids. The CDR3 loop reads CASSWPRQGASVNTGELFF. Here the CDR3 DNA reads TGTGCCAGCAGCTGGCCGAGACAGGGGGCATCGGTGAACACCGGGGAGCTGTTTTTT.

The rearrangement joins TRBV5-1 to TRBJ2-5; 7 bases line up with TRBD2. CDR1 and CDR2 (germline): SGHRS, YFSETQ. J was trimmed by 4 bases and V by 0 bases; bases with no gene match: 15. The CDR3 has 18 residues. CDR3 sequence (DNA): TGCGCCAGCAGCTTGGGAGCGGGGTTTCCACCCCGAAGAGAGACCCAGTACTTC. This sequence encodes CASSLGAGFPPRRETQYF.

The V call is TRBV6-1, the J call TRBJ1-4; D remains ambiguous. The V and J ends lost 6 bases and 0 bases respectively, with 11 bases between them. This CDR3 has 15 amino acids. Germline assignment: CDR1 MNHNS and CDR2 SASEGT. The CDR3 nucleotides are TGTGCCAGCAGGGTTACAGCAGCAACTAATGAAAAACTGTTTTTT. This codes for CASRVTAATNEKLFF.

This chain links TRBV9 with TRBJ2-1; D is unresolved. V was clipped by 0 bases and J by 8 bases, with 6 bases between them. The CDR3 loop spans 12 amino acids. Germline V CDR1 and CDR2: SGDLS, YYNGEE. The CDR3 loop is CASSVGLDEQFF. The CDR3 coding sequence is TGTGCCAGCAGCGTAGGTCTGGATGAGCAGTTCTTC.

This rearrangement joins TRBV5-1 to TRBJ2-2; D not resolved. Looked up from germline, CDR1 is SGHRS and CDR2 is YFSETQ. The CDR3 is made up of 15 amino acids. The V gene lost 0 bases and the J gene lost 3 bases, with 9 bases spanning the gap. CDR3 DNA: TGCGCCAGCAGCTTGGATGCAGCTTACACCGGGGAGCTGTTTTTT. This encodes CASSLDAAYTGELFF.